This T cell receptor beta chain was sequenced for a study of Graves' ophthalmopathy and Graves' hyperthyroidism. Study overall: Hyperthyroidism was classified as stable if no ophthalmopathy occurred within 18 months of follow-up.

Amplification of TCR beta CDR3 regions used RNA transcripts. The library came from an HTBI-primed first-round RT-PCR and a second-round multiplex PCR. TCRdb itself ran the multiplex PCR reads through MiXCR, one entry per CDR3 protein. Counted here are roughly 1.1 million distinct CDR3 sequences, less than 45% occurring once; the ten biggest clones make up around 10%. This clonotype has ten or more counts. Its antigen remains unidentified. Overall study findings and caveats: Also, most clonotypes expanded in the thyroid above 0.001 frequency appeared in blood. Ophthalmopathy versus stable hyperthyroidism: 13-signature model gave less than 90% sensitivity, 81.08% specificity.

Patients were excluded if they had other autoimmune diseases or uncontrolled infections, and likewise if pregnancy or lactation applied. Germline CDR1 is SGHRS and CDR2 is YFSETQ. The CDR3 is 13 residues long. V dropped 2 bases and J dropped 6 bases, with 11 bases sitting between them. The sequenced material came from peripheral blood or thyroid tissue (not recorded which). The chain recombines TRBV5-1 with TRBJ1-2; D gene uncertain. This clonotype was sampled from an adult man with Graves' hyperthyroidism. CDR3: CASSLSGRDGYTF. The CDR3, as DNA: TGCGCCAGCAGCTTATCGGGTCGAGATGGCTACACCTTC.